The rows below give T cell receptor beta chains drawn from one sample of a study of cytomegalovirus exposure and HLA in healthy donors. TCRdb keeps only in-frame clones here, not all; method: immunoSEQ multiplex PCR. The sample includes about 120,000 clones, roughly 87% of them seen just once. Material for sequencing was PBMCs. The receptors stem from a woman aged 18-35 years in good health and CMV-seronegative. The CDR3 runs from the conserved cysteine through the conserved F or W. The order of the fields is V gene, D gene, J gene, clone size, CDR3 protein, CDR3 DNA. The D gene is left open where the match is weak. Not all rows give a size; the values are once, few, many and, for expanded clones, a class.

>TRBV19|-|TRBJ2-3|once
CASTPPGGTDTQYF
TGTGCCAGTACTCCCCCGGGGGGCACAGATACGCAGTATTTT
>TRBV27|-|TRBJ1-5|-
CASSFVGGNQPQHF
TGTGCCAGCAGTTTCGTAGGGGGCAATCAGCCCCAGCATTTT
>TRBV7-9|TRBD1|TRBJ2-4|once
CASSSEQGGIQYF
TGTGCCAGCAGCTCAGAACAGGGGGGCATTCAGTACTTC
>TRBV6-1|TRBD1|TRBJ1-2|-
CASNRKEGAYGYTF
TGTGCCAGCAACCGAAAGGAGGGGGCCTATGGCTACACCTTC
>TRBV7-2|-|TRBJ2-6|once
CASSLRQQGPWRANVLTF
TGTGCCAGCAGCTTAAGGCAGCAGGGTCCCTGGCGGGCCAACGTCCTGACTTTC
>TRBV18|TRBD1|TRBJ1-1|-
CASSPGDSRGPEAFF
TGTGCCAGCTCCCCTGGGGACAGTCGGGGACCTGAAGCTTTCTTT
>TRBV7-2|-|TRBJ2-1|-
CASSPGGGTSGNEQFF
TGTGCCAGCAGCCCCGGGGGAGGTACCTCCGGTAATGAGCAGTTCTTC
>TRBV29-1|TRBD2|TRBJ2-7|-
CSVEDEAGVYEQYF
TGCAGCGTTGAAGATGAAGCGGGAGTCTACGAGCAGTACTTC
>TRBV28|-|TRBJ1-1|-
CASSSRGLNTEAFF
TGTGCCAGCAGTTCCAGGGGCCTGAACACTGAAGCTTTCTTT
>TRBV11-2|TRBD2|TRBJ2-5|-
CASSRLAGAGETQYF
TGTGCCAGCAGCCGCCTAGCGGGGGCAGGGGAGACCCAGTACTTC
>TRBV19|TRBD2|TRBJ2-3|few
CASTPGGSTDTQYF
TGTGCCAGTACTCCCGGGGGGAGCACAGATACGCAGTATTTT
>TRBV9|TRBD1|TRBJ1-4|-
CASSPRPGQGAFSATNEKLFF
TGTGCCAGCAGCCCACGACCCGGACAGGGGGCGTTCTCCGCAACTAATGAAAAACTGTTTTTT
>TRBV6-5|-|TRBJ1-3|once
CASSVGGFGNTIYF
TGTGCCAGCAGTGTAGGGGGATTTGGAAACACCATATATTTT
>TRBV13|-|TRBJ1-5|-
CASSLGQESSQHF
TGTGCCAGCAGCTTAGGACAGGAAAGTTCCCAGCATTTT
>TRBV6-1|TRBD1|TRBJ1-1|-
CASSEGRTGGAEAFF
TGTGCCAGCAGTGAAGGAAGGACAGGGGGCGCTGAAGCTTTCTTT
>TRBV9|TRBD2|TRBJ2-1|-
CASSIGLAGEQFF
TGTGCCAGCAGCATTGGACTAGCAGGTGAGCAGTTCTTC
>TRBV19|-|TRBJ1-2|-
CASSLDRYYGYTF
TGTGCCAGTAGTCTTGACAGATACTATGGCTACACCTTC
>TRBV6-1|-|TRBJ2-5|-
CASSLGGVETQYF
TGTGCCAGCAGCCTAGGTGGAGTGGAGACCCAGTACTTC
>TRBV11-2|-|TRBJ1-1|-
CASTSQMNTEAFF
TGTGCCAGCACATCACAGATGAACACTGAAGCTTTCTTT
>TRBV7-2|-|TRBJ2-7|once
CASSPGAGFGEQYF
TGTGCCAGCAGCCCGGGAGCAGGGTTTGGCGAGCAGTACTTC
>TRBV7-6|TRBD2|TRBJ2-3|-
CASSSRLAGGDTQYF
TGTGCCAGCAGCTCCCGACTAGCGGGGGGAGATACGCAGTATTTT
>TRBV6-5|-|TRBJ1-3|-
CASSGRTAGNTIYF
TGTGCCAGCTCTGGGAGGACGGCTGGAAACACCATATATTTT
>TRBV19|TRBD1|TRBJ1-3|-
CASSPRGPNTIYF
TGTGCCAGTAGCCCGAGGGGGCCGAACACCATATATTTT
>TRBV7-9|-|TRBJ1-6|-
CASSLSGEGNSPLHF
TGTGCCAGCAGCTTATCCGGGGAAGGGAATTCACCCCTCCACTTT
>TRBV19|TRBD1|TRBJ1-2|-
CASSSIPGGGYGYTF
TGTGCCAGTAGTTCCATACCAGGGGGAGGCTATGGCTACACCTTC
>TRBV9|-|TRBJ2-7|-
CASSVGGQGEQYF
TGTGCCAGCAGCGTAGGGGGGCAGGGGGAGCAGTACTTC
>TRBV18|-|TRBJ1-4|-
CASSRAREQEKLFF
TGTGCCAGCTCACGGGCAAGAGAACAGGAAAAACTGTTTTTT
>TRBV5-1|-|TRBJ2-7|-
CASSLEEGHYEQYF
TGCGCCAGCAGCTTGGAAGAGGGTCACTACGAGCAGTACTTC
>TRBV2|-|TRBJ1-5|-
CASSTEAPGQPQHF
TGTGCCAGCAGTACGGAGGCCCCAGGTCAGCCCCAGCATTTT
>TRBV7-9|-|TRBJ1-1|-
CASSLTGGANTEAFF
TGTGCCAGCAGCTTGACGGGAGGGGCGAACACTGAAGCTTTCTTT
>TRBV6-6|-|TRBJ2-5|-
CASSYTGETQYF
TGTGCCAGCAGTTATACCGGGGAGACCCAGTACTTC
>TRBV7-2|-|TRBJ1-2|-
CASSFGGGNGYTF
TGTGCCAGCAGCTTTGGTGGGGGCAATGGCTACACCTTC
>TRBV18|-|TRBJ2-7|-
CASSETSYEQYF
TGTGCCAGCTCAGAGACTTCCTACGAGCAGTACTTC
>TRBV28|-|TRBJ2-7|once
CASSFLDLAGLKQYF
TGTGCCAGCAGTTTCCTAGACTTGGCTGGTTTGAAGCAGTACTTC
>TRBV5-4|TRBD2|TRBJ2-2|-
CASSSLAGEGTGELFF
TGTGCCAGCAGCTCACTAGCGGGAGAGGGCACCGGGGAGCTGTTTTTT
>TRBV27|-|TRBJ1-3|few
CASSPLGGSSGNTIYF
TGTGCCAGCAGTCCCCTGGGGGGGAGCTCTGGAAACACCATATATTTT
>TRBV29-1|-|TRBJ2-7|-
CSVTPGGSSYEQYF
TGCAGCGTCACTCCAGGGGGGAGCTCCTACGAGCAGTACTTC
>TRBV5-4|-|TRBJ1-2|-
CASTQSGYGYTF
TGTGCCAGCACCCAGTCAGGCTATGGCTACACCTTC
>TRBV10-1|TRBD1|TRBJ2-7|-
CASSETAADRDYEQYF
TGCGCCAGCAGTGAGACCGCCGCCGACAGGGATTACGAGCAGTACTTC
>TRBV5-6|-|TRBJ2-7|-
CASSLEQGSSYEQYF
TGTGCCAGCAGCTTGGAACAGGGTAGCTCCTACGAGCAGTACTTC
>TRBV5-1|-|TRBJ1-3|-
CASSLGARAGNTIYF
TGCGCCAGCAGCTTGGGGGCCAGGGCTGGAAACACCATATATTTT